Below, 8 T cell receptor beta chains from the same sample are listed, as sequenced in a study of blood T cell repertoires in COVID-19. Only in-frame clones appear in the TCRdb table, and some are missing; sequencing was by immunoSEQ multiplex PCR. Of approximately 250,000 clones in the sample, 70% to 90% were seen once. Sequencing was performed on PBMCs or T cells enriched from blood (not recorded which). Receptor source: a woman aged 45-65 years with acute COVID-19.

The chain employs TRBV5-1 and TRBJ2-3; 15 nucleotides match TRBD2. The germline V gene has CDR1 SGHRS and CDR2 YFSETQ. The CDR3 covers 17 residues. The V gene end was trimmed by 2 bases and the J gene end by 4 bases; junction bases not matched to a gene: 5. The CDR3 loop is CASSLGLAGGFADTQYF. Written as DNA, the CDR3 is TGCGCCAGCAGCTTAGGACTAGCGGGGGGGTTCGCAGATACGCAGTATTTT. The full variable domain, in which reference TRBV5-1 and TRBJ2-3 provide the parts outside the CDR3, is KAGVTQTPRYLIKTRGQQVTLSCSPISGHRSVSWYQQTPGQGLQFLFEYFSETQRNKGNFPGRFSGRQFSNSRSEMNVSTLELGDSALYLCASSLGLAGGFADTQYFGPGTRLTVL.

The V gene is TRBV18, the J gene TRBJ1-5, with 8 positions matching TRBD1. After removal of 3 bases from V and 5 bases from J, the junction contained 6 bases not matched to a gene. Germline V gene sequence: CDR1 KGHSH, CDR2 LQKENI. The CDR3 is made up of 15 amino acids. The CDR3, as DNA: TGTGCCAGCTCACCGCCTACAGGGGGGCATCAGCCCCAGCATTTT. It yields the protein CASSPPTGGHQPQHF.

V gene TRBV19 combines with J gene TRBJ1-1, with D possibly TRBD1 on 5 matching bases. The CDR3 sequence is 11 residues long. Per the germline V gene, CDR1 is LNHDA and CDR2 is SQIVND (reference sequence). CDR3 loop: CATHSQGEAFF. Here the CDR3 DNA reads TGTGCAACCCATTCCCAGGGTGAAGCTTTCTTT.

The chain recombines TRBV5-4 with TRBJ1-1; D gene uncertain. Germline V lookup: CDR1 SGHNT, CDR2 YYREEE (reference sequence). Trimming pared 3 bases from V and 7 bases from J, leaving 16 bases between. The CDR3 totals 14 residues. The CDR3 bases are TGTGCCAGCAGCTCCGCTTCTCGGGAGGGTGAAGCTTTCTTT. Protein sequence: CASSSASREGEAFF.

CDR3 nucleotide sequence: TGTGCCAGCAGCGTAGTGGGGGGTGGAGAGACCCAGTACTTC. Protein sequence: CASSVVGGGETQYF. The chain carries TRBV9 and TRBJ2-5, with a weak D call TRBD2 (6 bases). The CDR3 contains 14 residues. Germline V gives CDR1 SGDLS, CDR2 YYNGEE. The V end was cut by 0 bases, the J end by 4 bases, with 10 bases between.

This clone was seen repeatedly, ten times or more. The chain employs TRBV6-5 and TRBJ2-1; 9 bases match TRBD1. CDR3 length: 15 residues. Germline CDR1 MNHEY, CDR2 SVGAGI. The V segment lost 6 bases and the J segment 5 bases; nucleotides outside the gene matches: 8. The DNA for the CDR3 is TGTGCCAGCAGCACCCTAGGGACAGGGAACAATGAGCAGTTCTTC. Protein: CASSTLGTGNNEQFF.

The DNA of the CDR3 is TGCGCCAGCAGCCAACGACTAGCGGGGGACACAGATACGCAGTATTTT. It specifies CASSQRLAGDTDTQYF. This chain uses TRBV4-1 with TRBJ2-3, with 12 bases fitting TRBD2. CDR3 length: 16 amino acids. V trimming: 2 bases; J trimming: 2 bases; junction bases outside the gene matches: 2. Germline CDR1 reads MGHRA; CDR2 reads YSYEKL.

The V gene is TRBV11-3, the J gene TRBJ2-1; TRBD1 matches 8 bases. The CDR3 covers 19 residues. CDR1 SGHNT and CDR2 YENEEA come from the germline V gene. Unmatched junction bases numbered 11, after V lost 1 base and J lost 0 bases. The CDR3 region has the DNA TGTGCCAGCAGCTTAGGGGGGGACAGGCGGTGGAGCTCCTACAATGAGCAGTTCTTC. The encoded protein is CASSLGGDRRWSSYNEQFF.